The rows below give T cell receptor beta chains drawn from one sample of a study of blood T cell repertoires in COVID-19. Produced via immunoSEQ multiplex PCR; TCRdb's table is partial and in-frame only. The table lists approximately 390,000 clones, 70% to 90% of them singletons, with approximately 2% in the top ten. The source material was PBMCs or T cells enriched from blood (not recorded which). Source of these receptors: a woman aged 40 to 49 with acute COVID-19. Both conserved end residues are part of each CDR3. The order of the fields is D gene, V gene, clone size, CDR3 length, J gene, CDR3 protein, CDR3 DNA. A D gene is named only where the DNA matches it firmly. Size values are once, few and many counts, or a class for expanded clones, and some rows have none.

>-|TRBV4-1|-|15|TRBJ1-2
CASRPGGVEGYGYTF
TGCGCCAGCAGACCCGGCGGGGTTGAGGGCTATGGCTACACCTTC
>-|TRBV5-4|-|15|TRBJ1-1
CASNLRGRRYTEAFF
TGTGCCAGCAACCTTCGGGGGAGGAGGTACACTGAAGCTTTCTTT
>TRBD2|TRBV30|-|16|TRBJ2-3
CAWSPVGTSGSDTQYF
TGTGCCTGGAGCCCCGTCGGGACTAGCGGGAGTGATACGCAGTATTTT
>-|TRBV1|once|15|TRBJ1-5
CTSSQDQEGAMPQHF
TGCACCAGCAGCCAAGATCAGGAGGGGGCGATGCCCCAGCATTTT
>TRBD2|TRBV5-4|-|15|TRBJ2-1
CASSLILAGEGEQFF
TGTGCCAGCAGCTTGATACTAGCGGGGGAAGGCGAGCAGTTCTTC
>-|TRBV15|-|15|TRBJ1-2
CATSRDGGFSYGYTF
TGTGCCACCAGCAGAGATGGGGGGTTCTCCTATGGCTACACCTTC
>TRBD1|TRBV23-1|-|15|TRBJ2-5
CASSPLQGWTETQYF
TGCGCCAGCAGTCCATTACAGGGGTGGACAGAGACCCAGTACTTC
>-|TRBV11-2|-|15|TRBJ1-4
CASSLNPGRGEKLFF
TGTGCCAGCAGCCTTAACCCGGGACGGGGGGAAAAACTGTTTTTT
>-|TRBV7-2|-|14|TRBJ1-1
CASSLGTPNTEAFF
TGTGCCAGCAGCTTAGGGACACCGAACACTGAAGCTTTCTTT
>-|TRBV29-1|-|9|TRBJ1-2
CSVSSPGTF
TGCAGCGTTTCGTCCCCGGGGACCTTC
>TRBD1|TRBV15|-|13|TRBJ2-2
CAIRDRATGELFF
TGTGCCATCCGGGACAGGGCAACCGGGGAGCTGTTTTTT
>-|TRBV5-6|-|12|TRBJ2-3
CASSLATDTQYF
TGTGCCAGCAGCTTAGCTACAGATACGCAGTATTTT
>-|TRBV7-6|-|16|TRBJ2-2
CASSLVVAGGSGELFF
TGTGCCAGCAGCTTAGTCGTAGCTGGGGGCTCGGGGGAGCTGTTTTTT
>TRBD1|TRBV9|-|14|TRBJ1-6
CASSVGTGNSPLHF
TGTGCCAGCAGCGTAGGGACAGGGAATTCACCCCTCCACTTT
>-|TRBV7-2|-|15|TRBJ2-5
CASSLGGAGRETQYF
TGTGCCAGCAGCTTAGGAGGCGCGGGGCGGGAGACCCAGTACTTC
>-|TRBV12-3/TRBV12-4|-|13|TRBJ2-3
CASSLELVDTQYF
TGTGCCAGCAGTTTAGAGCTGGTGGATACGCAGTATTTT
>TRBD2|TRBV19|-|20|TRBJ2-4
CASSISSFSGGLLAKNIQYF
TGTGCCAGTAGTATCAGCAGTTTTAGCGGGGGCCTTTTAGCCAAAAACATTCAGTACTTC
>TRBD1|TRBV5-1|-|15|TRBJ2-1
CASSSGQGTYNEQFF
TGCGCCAGCAGCTCCGGACAGGGCACCTACAATGAGCAGTTCTTC
>TRBD1|TRBV30|-|13|TRBJ1-4
CAWSNRGGEKLFF
TGTGCCTGGAGTAACAGGGGGGGTGAAAAACTGTTTTTT
>TRBD1|TRBV7-9|-|15|TRBJ1-1
CASSPRTGGFTEAFF
TGTGCCAGCAGCCCTAGGACAGGGGGCTTCACTGAAGCTTTCTTT
>-|TRBV19|-|14|TRBJ1-5
CASTTQGLSQPQHF
TGTGCCAGTACCACACAGGGTTTGAGTCAGCCCCAGCATTTT
>TRBD1|TRBV27|-|14|TRBJ2-1
CASSSPGQTNEQFF
TGTGCCAGCAGTTCCCCGGGACAGACCAATGAGCAGTTCTTC
>-|TRBV5-6|-|14|TRBJ1-2
CASSLGGLGYGYTF
TGTGCCAGCAGCTTGGGCGGGCTCGGCTATGGCTACACCTTC
>-|TRBV10-2|-|13|TRBJ1-1
CASSVQGNTEAFF
TGCGCCAGCAGTGTTCAGGGCAACACTGAAGCTTTCTTT
>-|TRBV14|-|16|TRBJ1-6
CASSQEYGTNNSPLHF
TGTGCCAGCAGCCAAGAATACGGGACAAATAATTCACCCCTCCACTTT
>-|TRBV7-9|-|14|TRBJ1-4
CASRRRQGNEKLFF
TGTGCCAGCAGGCGAAGGCAGGGAAATGAAAAACTGTTTTTT
>TRBD2|TRBV29-1|-|15|TRBJ2-5
CSVETSGGAEETQYF
TGCAGCGTTGAGACTAGCGGGGGGGCGGAGGAGACCCAGTACTTC
>-|TRBV10-3|-|15|TRBJ1-1
CAISEMRRENTEAFF
TGTGCCATCAGTGAGATGCGGCGGGAGAACACTGAAGCTTTCTTT
>TRBD1|TRBV19|-|15|TRBJ1-6
CASRPAGTVNSPLHF
TGTGCCAGTAGACCTGCCGGGACAGTTAATTCACCCCTCCACTTT
>-|TRBV12-3/TRBV12-4|-|13|TRBJ1-5
CASSFDYIQPQHF
TGTGCCAGCAGTTTTGATTACATTCAGCCCCAGCATTTT
>-|TRBV7-9|-|13|TRBJ2-5
CASSLPRQETQYF
TGTGCCAGCAGCTTACCCAGGCAAGAGACCCAGTACTTC
>-|TRBV30|-|14|TRBJ1-2
CAWSFGQGNYGYTF
TGTGCCTGGAGTTTTGGGCAGGGGAACTATGGCTACACCTTC
>-|TRBV2|-|15|TRBJ1-2
CASSRERRTDNGYTF
TGTGCCAGCAGTCGAGAACGACGGACAGATAATGGCTACACCTTC
>-|TRBV5-1|-|14|TRBJ2-1
CASSSVKQGNEQFF
TGCGCCAGCAGCTCGGTCAAACAGGGAAATGAGCAGTTCTTC
>TRBD1|TRBV3-1/TRBV3-2|-|15|TRBJ1-1
CASSQGQGGRTEAFF
TGTGCCAGCAGCCAAGGACAGGGTGGACGGACTGAAGCTTTCTTT
>TRBD2|TRBV9|once|17|TRBJ2-3
CASSVVGTSGGLDTQYF
TGTGCCAGCAGCGTAGTCGGGACTAGCGGGGGGCTGGATACGCAGTATTTT
>TRBD2|TRBV24-1|-|18|TRBJ2-3
CATSDPGTSGGASDTQYF
TGTGCCACCAGTGACCCCGGGACTAGCGGGGGGGCCTCAGATACGCAGTATTTT
>-|TRBV5-1|-|13|TRBJ2-5
CASSASARETQYF
TGCGCCAGCAGTGCTAGCGCCCGGGAGACCCAGTACTTC
>TRBD2|TRBV10-3|-|14|TRBJ2-3
CAIGSGGRADTQYF
TGTGCCATCGGTAGCGGGGGTAGGGCAGATACGCAGTATTTT
>-|TRBV6-2/TRBV6-3|-|15|TRBJ1-4
CASSYGGATNEKLFF
TGTGCCAGCAGTTACGGGGGGGCGACTAATGAAAAACTGTTTTTT
>TRBD1|TRBV6-2/TRBV6-3|-|15|TRBJ2-3
CASSPDREFTDTQYF
TGTGCCAGCAGTCCGGACAGGGAGTTCACAGATACGCAGTATTTT
>TRBD1|TRBV11-2|-|16|TRBJ1-3
CASSRWDRASGNTIYF
TGTGCCAGCAGCCGATGGGACAGGGCTTCTGGAAACACCATATATTTT
>-|TRBV6-6|-|15|TRBJ1-3
CASQYDRTGRDTIYF
TGTGCCAGCCAATACGACAGGACGGGCCGAGACACCATATATTTT
>-|TRBV5-1|-|16|TRBJ1-1
CASSVVGGTLSTEAFF
TGCGCCAGCAGCGTGGTGGGGGGTACCTTGAGCACTGAAGCTTTCTTT
>-|TRBV5-4|-|16|TRBJ2-4
CASSFSGLIAKNIQYF
TGTGCCAGCAGCTTCTCGGGACTCATAGCCAAAAACATTCAGTACTTC
>-|TRBV30|-|12|TRBJ2-1
CAWRELYNEQFF
TGTGCCTGGAGAGAACTTTACAATGAGCAGTTCTTC
>-|TRBV4-1|-|17|TRBJ1-3
CASSQEFRTDVGNTIYF
TGCGCCAGCAGCCAAGAATTTCGGACAGACGTCGGAAACACCATATATTTT
>-|TRBV19|-|12|TRBJ1-1
CASSMLGGEAFF
TGTGCCAGTAGTATGCTCGGTGGTGAAGCTTTCTTT
>TRBD1|TRBV29-1|once|16|TRBJ2-1
CSVERTGPSSYNEQFF
TGCAGCGTTGAAAGGACAGGACCGAGCTCCTACAATGAGCAGTTCTTC
>-|TRBV6-5|-|14|TRBJ1-5
CASMSEVEGQPQHF
TGTGCCAGCATGAGCGAGGTGGAGGGGCAGCCCCAGCATTTT
>TRBD1|TRBV4-2|-|17|TRBJ1-2
CASSQPVDRRTNYGYTF
TGTGCCAGCAGCCAACCAGTGGACAGGCGAACTAACTATGGCTACACCTTC
>TRBD1|TRBV4-1|many|15|TRBJ1-1
CASSHPRGLNTEAFF
TGCGCCAGCAGCCACCCCAGGGGGCTGAACACTGAAGCTTTCTTT
>TRBD1|TRBV27|-|16|TRBJ1-1
CASSNHRTGPNTEAFF
TGTGCCAGCAGCAACCACCGGACAGGGCCGAACACTGAAGCTTTCTTT
>-|TRBV2|-|15|TRBJ1-2
CASSATGPASGGYTF
TGTGCCAGCAGTGCGACAGGCCCGGCATCGGGGGGCTACACCTTC
>-|TRBV29-1|-|14|TRBJ2-7
CSVVDFSHSYEQYF
TGCAGCGTTGTAGATTTTTCCCACTCCTACGAGCAGTACTTC
>TRBD1|TRBV6-1|-|17|TRBJ1-3
CASSALGQGAAGNTIYF
TGTGCCAGCAGTGCCCTGGGACAGGGGGCCGCTGGAAACACCATATATTTT
>-|TRBV2|-|14|TRBJ1-3
CASSENRLGNTIYF
TGTGCCAGCAGTGAAAACAGGTTGGGAAACACCATATATTTT
>TRBD1|TRBV30|-|18|TRBJ2-6
CAWRQPGTGVSGANVLTF
TGTGCCTGGAGACAACCAGGGACAGGGGTAAGTGGGGCCAACGTCCTGACTTTC
>-|TRBV10-2|once|14|TRBJ2-3
CASSEGAPPDTQYF
TGCGCCAGCAGTGAAGGGGCCCCCCCAGATACGCAGTATTTT
>TRBD2|TRBV5-1|-|15|TRBJ2-1
CASSLDLAGGNEQFF
TGCGCCAGCAGCTTGGATCTAGCGGGGGGCAATGAGCAGTTCTTC